What follows are 8 T cell receptor beta chains derived from one specimen sequenced in a study of shared clonotypes between healthy human individuals (dated by TCRdb to between 2020 and 2021). Receptors were amplified or captured by the immunoSEQ multiplex PCR assay. This immuneACCESS table, as held by TCRdb, lists in-frame sequences with V and J called but not all clones. Of the missing ones, under half trace to an unresolved V gene in checked studies; the others have no known cause. In all, the sample holds around 1.6 million clones, and 98% of those were seen once. Of the sample, around 0.47% falls within the top ten clones. The sample comprised naive CD4+ T cells sorted from blood. The cell subset or site label here, explained by the study, means: CD45RA+ positively selected. The receptors come from a man aged 25-40 years in good health.

V gene TRBV6-6 combines with J gene TRBJ2-1; TRBD1 aligns across 12 bases. J gave up 7 bases and V 0 bases, and 4 bases lay outside the gene matches. From germline, CDR1 is MNHNY and CDR2 SVGAGI (reference sequence). CDR3 length: 16 amino acids. The CDR3 region has the DNA TGTGCCAGCAGTTACTCGTCGGGACAGGGGGCAAATGAGCAGTTCTTC. This gives the protein CASSYSSGQGANEQFF.

The chain combines TRBV5-5 with TRBJ2-2, with 14 positions matching TRBD2. Trimming took 3 bases from V and 0 from J; bases not matched to a gene: 10. The CDR3 covers 20 residues. Germline CDR1 SGHKS, CDR2 YYEKEE (reference sequence). The CDR3 is CASSSRVTSGRAANTGELFF. The CDR3 DNA reads TGTGCCAGCAGCTCGCGGGTGACTAGCGGGAGGGCCGCGAACACCGGGGAGCTGTTTTTT.

Details on this clone: The junction does not match germline at one end; this may be a read error. V is TRBV13 and J is TRBJ2-1; maybe TRBD1 (5 bases). CDR3 length: 14 amino acids. The germline gives CDR1 PRHDT, CDR2 FYEKMQ (reference sequence). The CDR3 DNA sequence: TGTGCCAGCAGCCAGGGCCCCTCCTCCAATGAGCAGTTCTTC. The encoded protein is CASSQGPSSNEQFF.

The CDR3 DNA reads TGTGCCAGCAGTGATACGGGGGCGGATGACTATGGCTACACCTTC. It codes for CASSDTGADDYGYTF. The rearrangement links TRBV2 to TRBJ1-2, with a weak D call TRBD1 (6 bases). The CDR3 contains 15 residues. V dropped 3 bases and J dropped 3 bases, with 14 bases sitting between them. Per the germline V gene, CDR1 is SNHLY and CDR2 is FYNNEI.

J is TRBJ1-1 and V is TRBV12-5; D gene uncertain. CDR1 and CDR2 from the germline V gene are LGHNT and FRNRAP. The CDR3 has 13 amino acids. Deletions cut 3 bases from V and 3 bases from J, with 8 bases between. CDR3 residues: CASGLEADTEAFF. CDR3 DNA sequence: TGTGCTAGTGGTTTAGAGGCGGACACTGAAGCTTTCTTT.

This clone was picked up one time. This chain joins TRBV30 and TRBJ2-7, with no clear D. This CDR3 region has 10 residues. Germline CDR1 reads GTSNPN; CDR2 reads SVGIG (reference sequence). V was shortened by 5 bases and J by 6 bases, with 8 bases between the two germline ends. CDR3 coding DNA: TGTGCCTGGGGGCTTTTCGAGCAGTACTTC. Translating gives CAWGLFEQYF.

A note on this clone: The junction differs from germline at one of its ends, possibly a read error. V and J are TRBV7-7 and TRBJ2-7, with a tentative D call TRBD1 (6 bases). The CDR3 covers 13 residues. Germline assignment: CDR1 SSHAT and CDR2 FNYEAQ (reference sequence). The CDR3 loop is CASSLGGQAEQYF. CDR3 DNA sequence: TGTGCTAGCAGCTTAGGGGGACAAGCCGAGCAGTACTTC. The whole variable domain, filled in from reference TRBV7-7 and TRBJ2-7, reads GAGVSQSPRYKVTKRGQDVTLRCDPISSHATLYWYQQALGQGPEFLTYFNYEAQPDKSGLPSDRFSAERPEGSISTLTIQRTEQRDSAMYRCASSLGGQAEQYFGPGTRLTVT.

The chain recombines TRBV6-4 with TRBJ2-3, with TRBD2 identical over 8 bases. Germline CDR1 reads MRHNA; CDR2 reads SNTAGT. Unmatched junction bases numbered 3, after V lost 6 bases and J lost 4 bases. The CDR3 runs to 13 residues. CDR3 nucleotides: TGTGCCAGCAGCGTAGCGGGATCAGATACGCAGTATTTT. It codes for CASSVAGSDTQYF.